This TCR beta chain emerged from a study of T-cell memory formation after mild COVID-19. V dropped 4 bases and J dropped 6 bases, with 14 bases sitting between them. Germline V gene sequence: CDR1 KGHDR, CDR2 SFDVKD. The CDR3 runs to 14 residues. 5'RACE with constant-segment primers built TCRalpha and TCRbeta cDNA libraries with UMIs. TCRdb independently ran MiXCR on the 5' RACE reads; one entry per CDR3 protein. The top ten clones hold more than 20% of a sample with approximately 300,000 distinct CDR3 sequences, approximately 16% of them seen once. Study findings and constraints: Contracting CD4+ clones were located mainly in CM and EM, and CD8+ clones in EMRA. The study found balanced CD4/CD8 in clones contracting day 15 to 85 and a CD4+ lean in later expanders. A subset of responding clones appeared in pre-infection memory, suggesting cross-reactive memory joined.

This clonotype was recorded a few times. As yet, its antigen is unknown. This clonotype originated in a man aged 18 to 29 who had mild COVID-19 (a few samples of this study predate the infection). Cell type and time point are not known. The sequenced sample was PBMCs or a T cell subset sorted from them (not recorded which). The gene calls are TRBV24-1 and TRBJ1-1, with D uncertain. This CDR3 is CATSEPRLEAEAFF. CDR3 nucleotides: TGTGCCACCAGTGAACCCCGACTGGAGGCTGAAGCTTTCTTT.